Shown below are 32 T cell receptor beta chains from a single sample sequenced in a study of vaccination and CD4 T cells after COVID-19. Sequence data for DNA of cultured CD4+ T cells were generated by the Oncomine TCR Beta short-read assay. Each CDR3 protein gets one entry after TCRdb re-called the PCR reads with MiXCR. This table holds tens of thousands of distinct CDR3 sequences, 64% found once. Treatment in this sample: roughly 10-day PBMC culture with coronavirus spike peptide pools or control peptides (ViraFEST assay). These receptors' antigens are unknown. The specimen sequenced was CD4+ T cells from blood, cultured in vitro. All receptors derive from a human donor who had recovered from COVID-19.

This clonotype has just a few counts. The chain couples TRBV7-2 to TRBJ2-7, with 10 bases aligning to TRBD1. CDR3 length: 14 amino acids. Looked up from germline, CDR1 is SGHTA and CDR2 is FQGNSA. V was clipped by 4 bases and J by 0 bases; unmatched bases: 0. CDR3 sequence reads: CASSWDRGSYEQYF. Written as DNA, the CDR3 is TGTGCCAGCAGCTGGGACAGGGGCTCCTACGAGCAGTACTTC.

This clonotype was detected a few times. The chain uses TRBV7-9 and TRBJ1-5; maybe TRBD1 (5 bases). Trimming took off 5 bases at V and 5 bases at J, with 19 bases between the two ends. The CDR3 length is 16 residues. CDR1 is SEHNR, CDR2 FQNEAQ, per germline (reference sequence). CDR3 in DNA: TGTGCCAGCAGCGAACTCGGTACATGGGGCGATCAGCCCCAGCATTTT. It translates to CASSELGTWGDQPQHF.

The table lists this clonotype with a few counts. V gene TRBV11-2 combines with J gene TRBJ2-5, with D hard to call. Trimming removed 1 base from V and 4 bases from J, with 7 bases in between. This CDR3 has 13 residues. Germline lookup yields CDR1 SGHAT and CDR2 FQNNGV. CDR3 sequence (DNA): TGTGCCAGCAGCTTAGCCTTGATAGAGACCCAGTACTTC. Encoded protein: CASSLALIETQYF.

The chain employs TRBV7-3 and TRBJ2-7; TRBD2 might be the D (6 bases). Germline CDR1 and CDR2: SGHTA and FQGTGA. V lost 1 base and J 6 bases, leaving 13 bases between the germline ends. The CDR3 consists of 14 residues. Written as DNA, the CDR3 is TGTGCCAGCAGCTTAATCGCGGGAACCCGCGAGCAGTACTTC. It encodes CASSLIAGTREQYF.

The chain is built from TRBV28 and TRBJ1-5, with D unresolved. Germline lookup yields CDR1 MDHEN and CDR2 SYDVKM. The V and J ends lost 4 bases and 4 bases respectively, with 8 bases between them. CDR3 length equals 13 residues. The CDR3 nucleotides read TGTGCCAGCAGTTATTCCGTGAATCAGCCCCAGCATTTT. Translating it yields CASSYSVNQPQHF. The full variable domain, rest sourced from reference TRBV28 and TRBJ1-5, is DVKVTQSSRYLVKRTGEKVFLECVQDMDHENMFWYRQDPGLGLRLIYFSYDVKMKEKGDIPEGYSVSREKKERFSLILESASTNQTSMYLCASSYSVNQPQHFGDGTRLSIL.

The rearrangement links TRBV7-2 to TRBJ2-1, with 8 bases lining up with TRBD1. CDR1 and CDR2 (germline): SGHTA, FQGNSA. CDR3 length: 14 amino acids. The J segment lost 8 bases and the V segment lost 5 bases, leaving 8 bases of the junction unmatched. CDR3 nucleotides: TGTGCCAGCAGCCCCGGACAGGGTAGGGATGAGCAGTTCTTC. This translates into CASSPGQGRDEQFF.

The chain couples TRBV20-1 to TRBJ2-2; the match to TRBD2 covers 12 bases. This CDR3 is built from 19 residues. The germline gives CDR1 DFQATT, CDR2 SNEGSKA (reference sequence). Trimming removed 1 base from V and 1 base from J; junction bases left unmatched: 10. The CDR3: CSARVPSGRASRNTGELFF. CDR3 DNA sequence: TGCAGTGCTAGAGTTCCTAGCGGGAGGGCATCAAGGAACACCGGGGAGCTGTTTTTT.

The chain joins TRBV12-3 or TRBV12-4 to TRBJ1-1; the D gene is possibly TRBD1 (5 bases). V was trimmed by 5 bases and J by 10 bases, leaving 14 bases between them. The CDR3 totals 12 residues. The DNA of the CDR3 is TGTGCCAGCAGTACCCGGACATTGGGAGCTTTCTTT. Amino acid sequence: CASSTRTLGAFF.

This clonotype was counted between two and nine times. The CDR3 here is CASSLDREQYF. CDR3 bases: TGTGCCAGCAGTTTGGACCGCGAGCAGTACTTC. The chain has TRBV28 and TRBJ2-7; D not certain. Germline assignment: CDR1 MDHEN and CDR2 SYDVKM. V was clipped by 3 bases and J by 6 bases, with 6 bases between them. This CDR3 has 11 residues.

The J gene is TRBJ2-5, the V gene TRBV6-2 or TRBV6-3; D may be TRBD1 (6 bases). This CDR3 spans 15 amino acids. Per the germline V gene, CDR1 is MNHEY and CDR2 is SVGEGT. V lost 6 bases, J lost 7 bases, and 21 bases lay in between. CDR3 loop: CASRSTGTGKWTQYF. The CDR3 nucleotides read TGTGCCAGCAGATCAACAGGGACGGGCAAATGGACCCAGTACTTC.

To note about this clonotype: No DNA is shown, since the ends of the CDR3 on it are uncertain; the CDR3 is the one TCRdb lists. CDR3 sequence reads: CASTNQTSMYLCASSPTGSEQFF. The genes are TRBV6-1 and TRBJ2-1; the DNA was not compared with TRBD1, the D call given in the table. The CDR3 has 23 amino acids, counting both end residues. Looked up from germline, CDR1 is MNHNS and CDR2 is SASEGT.

This clonotype was seen more than once but under ten times. The rearrangement links TRBV6-5 to TRBJ1-5; D gene ambiguous. The CDR3 totals 17 residues. V lost 0 bases to trimming and J lost 2 bases, with 14 bases between them. Germline V CDR1 and CDR2: MNHEY, SVGAGI. CDR3 protein: CASSYSPRAQGNQPQHF. In DNA form, the CDR3 reads TGTGCCAGCAGTTACTCCCCTAGGGCGCAGGGCAATCAGCCCCAGCATTTT.

This chain connects TRBV20-1 to TRBJ2-7, with D maybe TRBD2 (5 bases). The CDR3 runs 12 residues. Germline loops: CDR1 DFQATT, CDR2 SNEGSKA (reference sequence). The CDR3 sequence: CGSRGPSPEQYF. In DNA form, the CDR3 reads TGCGGGAGTCGCGGGCCATCCCCCGAGCAGTACTTC.

The rearrangement joins TRBV6-5 to TRBJ2-7; D gene unclear. Germline V gene sequence: CDR1 MNHEY, CDR2 SVGAGI. The CDR3 has 15 residues. Between the trimmed V and J ends, which lost 0 bases and 0 bases, there was a span of 9 bases. The CDR3 nucleotides read TGTGCCAGCAGTTACTCACACCGAAGCTCCTACGAGCAGTACTTC. Amino acid sequence: CASSYSHRSSYEQYF.

The genes are TRBV7-2 and TRBJ2-2; D gene uncertain. The ends were cut back, 7 bases at V and 2 bases at J, with 14 bases in the middle. The CDR3 consists of 15 residues. Germline assignment: CDR1 SGHTA and CDR2 FQGNSA. CDR3 sequence: CASTMFLGNTGELFF. The CDR3 region has the DNA TGTGCCAGCACTATGTTTCTAGGTAACACCGGGGAGCTGTTTTTT.

This clonotype is a singleton in its sample. This chain connects TRBV24-1 to TRBJ2-1; 13 nucleotides line up with TRBD2. Per the germline V gene, CDR1 is KGHDR and CDR2 is SFDVKD. V shed 3 bases and J 6 bases; nucleotides not matched to a gene: 10. The CDR3 is 18 amino acids. The CDR3 nucleotides are TGTGCCACCAGTGATCAGGGACTAGCGGGAACGAGGTCCAATGAGCAGTTCTTC. As protein: CATSDQGLAGTRSNEQFF.

This sequence joins TRBV6-5 and TRBJ2-5; maybe TRBD1 (6 bases). CDR1 is MNHEY and CDR2 is SVGAGI in the germline V gene. V was pared by 2 bases and J by 9 bases, with 19 bases between. The CDR3 extends over 15 amino acids. The CDR3 sequence is CASSYQLQGSGPQYF. CDR3 sequence (DNA): TGTGCCAGCAGTTACCAGCTTCAGGGGTCCGGGCCCCAGTACTTC.

The chain is built from TRBV30 and TRBJ2-7, with TRBD2 matching 10 bases. Germline V gene sequence: CDR1 GTSNPN, CDR2 SVGIG (reference sequence). The CDR3 covers 14 residues. Trimming removed 4 bases from V and 2 bases from J; junction bases left unmatched: 5. The CDR3 reads CAWKTSGYTYEQYF. CDR3 DNA: TGTGCCTGGAAGACTAGCGGGTATACCTACGAGCAGTACTTC.

Details on this clonotype: This likely comes from a read error, as the CDR3 has no conserved phenylalanine or tryptophan at its end. The chain recombines TRBV7-7 with TRBJ2-5; no clear D. Germline-derived CDR1 and CDR2 are SSHAT and FNYEAQ (reference sequence). This CDR3 region has 12 residues. Deletions cut 4 bases from V and 5 bases from J, with 8 bases between. The CDR3 is CASSSPVETQYS. As DNA, the CDR3 is TGTGCCAGCAGCTCCCCGGTTGAGACCCAGTACTCC.

In its sample, this clonotype was seen a few times. The chain combines TRBV2 with TRBJ1-4, with TRBD1 as a possible D gene (5 bases). CDR3 length: 14 amino acids. The V gene lost 1 base and the J gene lost 8 bases, with 11 bases spanning the gap. Germline V gene lookup returns CDR1 SNHLY and CDR2 FYNNEI. CDR3 sequence: CASSEGLRGEKLFF. In DNA form, the CDR3 reads TGTGCCAGCAGTGAAGGCCTGCGGGGGGAAAAACTGTTTTTT. The complete variable domain, with remaining parts taken from reference TRBV2 and TRBJ1-4, reads EPEVTQTPSHQVTQMGQEVILRCVPISNHLYFYWYRQILGQKVEFLVSFYNNEISEKSEIFDDQFSVERPDGSNFTLKIRSTKLEDSAMYFCASSEGLRGEKLFFGSGTQLSVL.

This chain joins TRBV20-1 and TRBJ2-1; 7 nucleotides align to TRBD1. The germline CDR1 and CDR2 sequences are DFQATT and SNEGSKA (reference sequence). The CDR3 spans 14 residues. V lost 3 bases to trimming and J lost 2 bases; unmatched junction nucleotides: 4. This CDR3 is CSARGRGTYNEQFF. The CDR3 DNA sequence: TGCAGTGCTAGGGGCAGGGGGACCTACAATGAGCAGTTCTTC.

The V and J genes are TRBV7-8 and TRBJ2-5, with 13 bases matching TRBD2. The germline CDR1 and CDR2 sequences are SGHVS and FQNEAQ. With 5 bases clipped from V and 5 bases from J, the junction kept 11 bases outside the gene matches. This CDR3 is built from 17 residues. CDR3 protein: CASSPGLAGVWVETQYF. CDR3 sequence (DNA): TGTGCCAGCAGCCCTGGACTAGCGGGAGTGTGGGTGGAGACCCAGTACTTC. Full variable domain (missing parts from reference TRBV7-8 and TRBJ2-5): GAGVSQSPRYKVAKRGQDVALRCDPISGHVSLFWYQQALGQGPEFLTYFQNEAQLDKSGLPSDRFFAERPEGSVSTLKIQRTQQEDSAVYLCASSPGLAGVWVETQYFGPGTRLLVL.

This sequence joins TRBV6-4 and TRBJ1-1; TRBD1 aligns across 8 bases. V shed 10 bases, J shed 2 bases, and the junction held 6 bases outside the gene matches. CDR3 length: 13 amino acids. Germline values: CDR1 MRHNA, CDR2 SNTAGT. CDR3 in amino acids: CATRTGINTEAFF. The CDR3 coding sequence is TGTGCCACTCGGACAGGGATTAACACTGAAGCTTTCTTT.

V and J are TRBV7-3 and TRBJ2-1; weak D call: TRBD1 (5 bases). The germline CDR1 and CDR2 sequences are SGHTA and FQGTGA. Trimming pared 5 bases from V and 9 bases from J, leaving 17 bases between. The CDR3 is made up of 14 amino acids. The CDR3 loop reads CASSRTPAISEQFF. The CDR3 coding sequence is TGTGCCAGCAGCCGGACACCCGCTATTAGTGAGCAGTTCTTC.

The sample holds one count of this clonotype. The chain links TRBV5-1 to TRBJ2-7, with TRBD2 matching over 8 bases. The CDR3 spans 15 residues. Germline trimming cut 4 bases from V and 0 bases from J; bases unmatched to any gene: 6. CDR1 is SGHRS and CDR2 is YFSETQ in the germline V gene. CDR3 in DNA: TGCGCCAGCAGCCGGGGGGGTTCGGCCTCCTACGAGCAGTACTTC. Translation gives CASSRGGSASYEQYF. Full variable domain (remainder filled in from reference TRBV5-1 and TRBJ2-7): KAGVTQTPRYLIKTRGQQVTLSCSPISGHRSVSWYQQTPGQGLQFLFEYFSETQRNKGNFPGRFSGRQFSNSRSEMNVSTLELGDSALYLCASSRGGSASYEQYFGPGTRLTVT.

The chain has TRBV30 and TRBJ1-6, with TRBD1 as a possible D gene (5 bases). The CDR3 has 15 residues. The germline gives CDR1 GTSNPN, CDR2 SVGIG (reference sequence). V was shortened by 0 bases and J by 5 bases, with 11 bases between the two germline ends. Here the CDR3 DNA reads TGTGCCTGGAGTGTTTTCGGACAAAATAATTCACCCCTCCACTTT. It encodes CAWSVFGQNNSPLHF. The variable domain in full, with the rest retrieved from reference TRBV30 and TRBJ1-6, is SQTIHQWPATLVQPVGSPLSLECTVEGTSNPNLYWYRQAAGRGLQLLFYSVGIGQISSEVPQNLSASRPQDRQFILSSKKLLLSDSGFYLCAWSVFGQNNSPLHFGNGTRLTVT.

This clonotype was seen only a few times. The chain couples TRBV7-2 to TRBJ2-7; 8 positions match TRBD2. CDR1 and CDR2 (germline): SGHTA, FQGNSA. The CDR3 runs to 18 residues. V shed 1 base and J 3 bases; nucleotides not matched to a gene: 14. The CDR3, as DNA: TGTGCCAGCAGCTTAGTTACCGGGAGGGCGGGTTCACACTACGAGCAGTACTTC. Its protein product is CASSLVTGRAGSHYEQYF.

The gene calls are TRBV27 and TRBJ2-1; 7 bases map to TRBD2. Germline V CDR1 and CDR2: MNHEY, SMNVEV (reference sequence). V shed 4 bases, J shed 9 bases, and the junction held 6 bases outside the gene matches. This CDR3 has 13 amino acids. CDR3 residues: CASSSREGGEQFF. For the CDR3, the DNA is TGTGCCAGCAGTTCCAGGGAGGGAGGTGAGCAGTTCTTC.

The sample holds one count of this clonotype. The chain combines TRBV12-3 or TRBV12-4 with TRBJ1-2; D not resolved. The CDR3 contains 13 residues. The germline V and J ends were trimmed by 3 bases and 2 bases, with 7 bases remaining between them. Written as DNA, the CDR3 is TGTGCCAGCAGTTTTCGATGGAACTATGGCTACACCTTC. Amino acid sequence: CASSFRWNYGYTF.

The chain is built from TRBV6-2 or TRBV6-3 and TRBJ1-5; D remains unclear. The V gene lost 4 bases and the J gene lost 2 bases, with 9 bases spanning the gap. Germline-derived CDR1 and CDR2 are MNHEY and SVGEGT. This CDR3 has 14 residues. This chain's CDR3 is CASSWTDRNQPQHF. CDR3 sequence (DNA): TGTGCCAGCAGTTGGACCGATCGCAATCAGCCCCAGCATTTT.

The chain has TRBV5-1 and TRBJ1-2, with D possibly TRBD1 on 5 matching bases. CDR3 length: 11 amino acids. Germline-derived CDR1 and CDR2 are SGHRS and YFSETQ. Trimming took 4 bases from V and 8 from J, leaving 9 bases between them. This CDR3 reads CASSGGVGYTF. In DNA, the CDR3 is TGCGCCAGCAGCGGAGGGGTCGGCTACACCTTC.

This chain joins TRBV6-2 or TRBV6-3 and TRBJ2-3, with 7 bases identical to TRBD2. Germline V gives CDR1 MNHEY, CDR2 SVGEGT. This CDR3 region has 15 residues. With V trimmed by 5 bases and J by 6 bases, 11 bases remained unmatched. The CDR3 protein is CASSALADRGDTQYF. The CDR3 DNA sequence: TGTGCCAGCAGTGCCCTAGCGGACCGAGGGGATACGCAGTATTTT.